The clone carrying this T cell receptor beta chain was picked up one time. The data were produced by immunoSEQ multiplex PCR, yet TCRdb's version contains in-frame clones alone and is incomplete. The repertoire has 150,000 to 190,000 clones, about 88% of them found once; the top ten carry about 7.3%. These data come from a study of blood T cell repertoires in COVID-19. The sequencing sample was made of PBMCs or T cells enriched from blood (not recorded which). This receptor was taken from a man in his forties or fifties who had recovered from COVID-19.

This chain's CDR3 is CAWSGGAGANNEQFF. The CDR3 nucleotides are TGTGCCTGGAGTGGGGGAGCGGGGGCGAACAATGAGCAGTTCTTC. The gene calls are TRBV30 and TRBJ2-1, with 8 bases aligning to TRBD2. The germline V gene encodes CDR1 GTSNPN and CDR2 SVGIG (reference sequence). There are 15 residues in the CDR3. The V gene end was trimmed by 1 base and the J gene end by 5 bases; junction bases not matched to a gene: 7.